A selection of T cell receptor beta chains follows, all from one sample in a study of molecular identifiers for immune sequencing clone quantification. TCRdb itself ran the PCR reads through MiXCR, one entry per CDR3 protein. The data show 85,000 to 90,000 distinct CDR3 sequences, roughly 23% seen once. Sequenced: naive CD8+ T cells from blood, with Jurkat cell RNA spiked in. Receptors originate from a human donor in good health. Some libraries in this study had Jurkat cell RNA spiked in. CDR3s include the opening cysteine and the closing phenylalanine or tryptophan. D genes are given only for firm matches. Only part of the rows carry a size: once, few, many, or a class if the clone is expanded.

TRBD1	TRBV19	TRBJ2-5	.	CAGSMDRDYQETQYF	TGTGCCGGTAGTATGGACAGGGACTACCAAGAGACCCAGTACTTC
.	TRBV30	TRBJ1-1	many	CAWRDGMNTEAFF	TGTGCCTGGAGGGACGGGATGAACACTGAAGCTTTCTTT
TRBD1	TRBV4-3	TRBJ2-7	many	CASSQFRDRVSEQYF	TGCGCCAGCAGCCAATTCCGGGACAGGGTTTCCGAGCAGTACTTC
.	TRBV30	TRBJ1-1	.	CAWSWGRMGRTEAFF	TGTGCCTGGAGTTGGGGTCGAATGGGCCGGACTGAAGCTTTCTTT
TRBD2	TRBV27	TRBJ2-1	.	CARSLAGAPYNEQFF	TGTGCCCGCAGTCTAGCGGGAGCTCCCTACAATGAGCAGTTCTTC
.	TRBV20-1	TRBJ2-7	.	CSASSDSSYVQYF	TGCAGTGCTTCTTCGGACAGCTCCTACGTGCAGTACTTC
.	TRBV6-2/TRBV6-3	TRBJ1-2	.	CASSYLPDSIGGYGYTF	TGTGCCAGCAGTTACCTACCTGACAGTATCGGTGGCTATGGCTACACCTTC
TRBD1	TRBV19	TRBJ1-2	.	CASSLLFQGASGYTF	TGTGCCAGTAGTCTATTATTCCAGGGGGCGAGCGGCTACACCTTC
TRBD1	TRBV9	TRBJ1-1	.	CASSGDRAEAFF	TGTGCCAGCAGCGGCGACAGGGCTGAAGCTTTCTTT
.	TRBV6-5	TRBJ1-2	.	CASSYRRNRSYGYTF	TGTGCCAGCAGTTACAGAAGAAACAGATCCTATGGCTACACCTTC
.	TRBV6-2/TRBV6-3	TRBJ1-5	.	CASTSSPLEPQHF	TGTGCCAGCACCTCATCCCCTCTGGAGCCCCAGCATTTT
.	TRBV7-2	TRBJ1-2	.	CASSLFGGYGYTF	TGTGCCAGCAGCTTATTCGGGGGCTATGGCTACACCTTC
TRBD2	TRBV4-3	TRBJ2-1	.	CASSQVLGLLTNEQFF	TGCGCCAGTAGCCAAGTTTTGGGACTACTCACTAATGAGCAGTTCTTC
.	TRBV9	TRBJ2-3	many	CASSPSTLARQDTQYF	TGTGCCAGCAGCCCAAGTACACTAGCCCGACAGGATACGCAGTATTTT
.	TRBV10-3	TRBJ2-3	.	CAISEGGVFYRPQWDTQYF	TGTGCCATCAGTGAGGGGGGCGTTTTTTATCGGCCACAGTGGGATACGCAGTATTTT
.	TRBV27	TRBJ2-5	.	CASSPIGGPETQYF	TGTGCCAGCAGCCCGATCGGCGGCCCAGAGACCCAGTACTTC
.	TRBV11-2	TRBJ1-1	once	CASSLGGEALF	TGTGCCAGCAGCCTGGGGGGTGAAGCTCTCTTT
.	TRBV5-1	TRBJ2-7	many	CASSLVLDEQYF	TGCGCCAGCAGCCTAGTTTTGGACGAGCAGTACTTC
.	TRBV6-5	TRBJ2-3	many	CASSYSRMPDTQYF	TGTGCCAGCAGTTACTCGAGGATGCCAGATACGCAGTATTTT
TRBD1	TRBV7-2	TRBJ2-5	many	CASSLTGDQETQYF	TGTGCCAGCAGCTTGACAGGGGATCAAGAGACCCAGTACTTC
TRBD1	TRBV20-1	TRBJ2-7	.	CSAGTGLSYEQYF	TGCAGTGCAGGGACAGGGCTATCCTACGAGCAGTACTTC
.	TRBV7-9	TRBJ2-7	many	CASSAGDGAYEQYF	TGTGCCAGCAGCGCAGGGGACGGAGCCTACGAGCAGTACTTC
.	TRBV4-3	TRBJ2-7	.	CASSQAGGSSYEQYF	TGCGCCAGCAGCCAAGCAGGGGGGAGCTCCTACGAGCAGTACTTC
TRBD2	TRBV7-9	TRBJ2-7	.	CASSSRTSGSYEQYF	TGTGCCAGCAGCTCCAGGACTAGCGGGAGTTACGAGCAGTACTTC
.	TRBV6-1	TRBJ2-7	.	CASSEDRRARSYKQYF	TGTGCCAGCAGTGAAGATCGGCGGGCGAGATCCTACAAGCAGTACTTC
TRBD2	TRBV15	TRBJ2-3	.	CATSTGERGHTDTQYF	TGTGCCACCAGCACGGGCGAGCGGGGGCACACAGATACGCAGTATTTT
TRBD1	TRBV6-1	TRBJ1-6	few	CASSDRTGTYNSPLHF	TGTGCCAGCAGTGATCGGACAGGAACCTATAATTCACCCCTCCACTTT
TRBD2	TRBV2	TRBJ2-7	.	CARSPGGGAYEQYF	TGTGCCCGCAGCCCCGGGGGGGGGGCCTACGAGCAGTACTTC
TRBD2	TRBV28	TRBJ2-7	.	CASTKGLAYSYEQYF	TGTGCCAGCACCAAAGGACTAGCCTACTCCTACGAGCAGTACTTC
TRBD2	TRBV20-1	TRBJ2-4	many	CSALTSGVNIQYF	TGCAGTGCGCTCACTAGCGGGGTAAACATTCAGTACTTC
.	TRBV20-1	TRBJ1-3	few	CSARDKVLDGNTIYF	TGCAGTGCTAGAGATAAGGTTTTAGACGGAAACACCATATATTTT
.	TRBV20-1	TRBJ2-5	few	CSARDPDSPLDETQYF	TGCAGTGCTAGAGACCCGGACAGCCCCCTCGATGAGACCCAGTACTTC
.	TRBV28	TRBJ2-5	few	CASSLEETQYF	TGTGCCAGCAGTTTAGAAGAGACCCAGTACTTC
TRBD1	TRBV4-3	TRBJ1-1	few	CASSQDWATGTGAYEAFF	TGCGCCAGCAGCCAAGATTGGGCAACCGGGACAGGGGCTTATGAAGCTTTCTTT
.	TRBV12-3/TRBV12-4	TRBJ2-5	many	CASSLSREAQYF	TGTGCCAGCAGTTTATCCCGTGAGGCCCAGTACTTC
.	TRBV19	TRBJ2-7	.	CASSSLTGRGLSYEQYF	TGTGCCAGTAGCTCTCTAACAGGGCGCGGACTCTCCTACGAGCAGTACTTC
.	TRBV12-3/TRBV12-4	TRBJ1-5	many	CASSTASGLNQPQHF	TGTGCCAGCAGTACGGCATCAGGGCTCAATCAGCCCCAGCATTTT
TRBD2	TRBV7-3	TRBJ2-7	.	CASSPSGSAIYEQYF	TGTGCCAGCAGTCCTAGCGGGTCAGCCATCTACGAGCAGTACTTC
.	TRBV4-1	TRBJ2-2	.	CASSPQKAGELFF	TGCGCCAGCAGCCCGCAAAAGGCCGGGGAGCTGTTTTTT
TRBD2	TRBV9	TRBJ2-3	many	CASSVAGGERADTQYF	TGTGCCAGCAGCGTAGCCGGGGGGGAGCGGGCAGATACGCAGTATTTT
.	TRBV27	TRBJ2-2	few	CASSLTNGYTGELFF	TGTGCCAGCAGTTTAACAAACGGTTACACCGGGGAGCTGTTTTTT
TRBD1	TRBV27	TRBJ2-5	.	CASSALGPTGHEGTQYF	TGTGCCAGCAGTGCCTTGGGGCCGACAGGGCATGAAGGGACCCAGTACTTC
.	TRBV7-9	TRBJ2-7	many	CASSGSLQGYEQYF	TGTGCCAGCTCGGGGTCTCTTCAAGGTTACGAGCAGTACTTC
.	TRBV3-1	TRBJ2-7	many	CASSQTTGYEQYF	TGTGCCAGCAGCCAAACTACTGGCTACGAGCAGTACTTC
.	TRBV7-9	TRBJ2-7	many	CAVPRGSGYEQYF	TGTGCCGTGCCCCGGGGCTCCGGCTACGAGCAGTACTTC
TRBD1	TRBV27	TRBJ1-6	.	CASWDRGFSPLHF	TGTGCCAGCTGGGACAGGGGCTTTTCACCCCTCCACTTT
.	TRBV5-1	TRBJ2-7	many	CASSLVAEDEQYF	TGCGCCAGCAGCTTGGTTGCGGAGGACGAGCAGTACTTC
.	TRBV12-3/TRBV12-4	TRBJ1-2	many	CASSLAGGPFGYTF	TGTGCCAGCAGTTTAGCGGGGGGACCGTTTGGCTACACCTTC
TRBD2	TRBV6-2/TRBV6-3	TRBJ2-1	few	CASSLGLHNEQFF	TGTGCCAGCAGTTTGGGACTACACAATGAGCAGTTCTTC
.	TRBV9	TRBJ1-1	many	CASSVYSGMNTEAFF	TGTGCCAGCAGCGTATACTCAGGCATGAACACTGAAGCTTTCTTT
.	TRBV19	TRBJ1-1	few	CASSRSGGTEAFF	TGTGCCAGTAGCAGATCTGGGGGAACTGAAGCTTTCTTT
.	TRBV20-1	TRBJ1-5	.	CSARVLENQPQHF	TGCAGTGCTAGAGTATTGGAAAATCAGCCCCAGCATTTT
.	TRBV20-1	TRBJ1-5	few	CSARGGFSNQPQHF	TGCAGTGCACGTGGTGGGTTTAGCAATCAGCCCCAGCATTTT